This T cell receptor beta chain was identified in a study of T cell responses to AZD1222 COVID-19 vaccine. Some clones are missing from TCRdb's copy, which holds only in-frame ones; the method was immunoSEQ multiplex PCR. The data hold under 150,000 clones, with roughly 92% observed a single time. Of note for this clone: Antigen unknown.

Whole-study results and caveats: Regions 160-218 and 743-854 dominated among vaccine-associated CD4 TCRs spanning spike. A reported finding is that nearly half of spike-specific TCRs target unmutated variant regions.

This CDR3 region has 15 residues. From germline, CDR1 is SGDLS and CDR2 YYNGEE. V lost 0 bases to trimming and J lost 8 bases, with 14 bases between them. This clonotype was obtained from an adult who received the AZD1222 COVID-19 vaccine. This sample comprised peripheral blood, obtained 28 days after the second AZD1222 dose. The rearrangement uses TRBV9 and TRBJ1-4, with D possibly being TRBD1 (6 bases). Here the CDR3 DNA reads TGTGCCAGCAGCGTAGCGACGGGACATGGGGAAAAACTGTTTTTT. Protein: CASSVATGHGEKLFF.